Shown below are 18 T cell receptor beta chains from a single sample sequenced in a study of OX40 agonist ivuxolimab in advanced cancers. TCRdb keeps only in-frame clones here, not all; method: immunoSEQ multiplex PCR. The sample includes 60,000 to 70,000 clones, 70% to 85% of them seen just once. The material was CD4+ or CD8+ T cells sorted from blood, obtained in a trial of the OX40 agonist ivuxolimab. The source of these receptors is an adult with an advanced solid tumor such as melanoma, head and neck, liver or kidney cancer.

This clone was counted once. V gene TRBV28 combines with J gene TRBJ2-7; TRBD2 agrees at 12 bases. Trimming removed 4 bases from V and 5 bases from J; junction bases left unmatched: 12. The length of the CDR3 is 17 residues. Germline loops: CDR1 MDHEN, CDR2 SYDVKM. The CDR3 nucleotides are TGTGCCAGCAGTTCAATGGGCTCGGGACTAGCGGGCCACGAGCAGTACTTC. Encoded protein: CASSSMGSGLAGHEQYF.

By share, this clone counts as medium-sized. The chain recombines TRBV27 with TRBJ1-2; D unclear. Per the germline V gene, CDR1 is MNHEY and CDR2 is SMNVEV (reference sequence). The CDR3 runs 15 residues. The V and J ends lost 2 bases and 7 bases respectively, with 17 bases between them. For the CDR3, the DNA is TGTGCCAGCAGTTTAGAACGCAGGTCCTATTCTGGCTACACCTTC. Its protein product is CASSLERRSYSGYTF.

The chain joins TRBV5-4 to TRBJ2-5; tentatively, D is TRBD2 (6 bases). Germline V gene data show CDR1 as SGHNT and CDR2 as YYREEE (reference sequence). CDR3 size: 11 residues. The V and J ends lost 3 bases and 13 bases respectively, with 13 bases between them. The CDR3 reads CASSSGSGVYF. The DNA of the CDR3 is TGTGCCAGCAGCTCCGGTTCGGGGGTGTACTTC.

The table lists this clone with a count of one. The CDR3 DNA follows: TGTGCCAGCAGTTATAGGGACGCCAGCTCCTACAATGAGCAGTTCTTC. This sequence encodes CASSYRDASSYNEQFF. V usage is TRBV6-5 and J usage is TRBJ2-1; possibly TRBD1 or TRBD2 for D (5 bases each). Germline V lookup: CDR1 MNHEY, CDR2 SVGAGI. This CDR3 is built from 16 residues. V lost 3 bases, J lost 0 bases, and 12 bases lay in between.

This clone was detected only a few times. The chain has TRBV7-8 and TRBJ2-2, with 8 bases matching TRBD1. The CDR3 is 16 amino acids. Germline lookup yields CDR1 SGHVS and CDR2 FQNEAQ. The ends lost 4 bases at V and 5 bases at J; junction bases unmatched: 9. The CDR3: CASSSGQGGITGELFF. DNA of the CDR3: TGTGCCAGCAGCTCCGGACAGGGAGGAATAACCGGGGAGCTGTTTTTT.

This chain uses TRBV7-8 with TRBJ1-1; D is ambiguous. Germline V gene lookup returns CDR1 SGHVS and CDR2 FQNEAQ. The ends were cut back, 2 bases at V and 1 base at J, with 8 bases in the middle. The CDR3 spans 14 residues. The CDR3 here is CASSLTVTNTEAFF. In nucleotides, the CDR3 is TGTGCCAGCAGCTTAACGGTCACGAACACTGAAGCTTTCTTT.

The rearrangement joins TRBV6-5 to TRBJ2-1, with unresolved D. Germline V gene sequence: CDR1 MNHEY, CDR2 SVGAGI. The CDR3 has 15 amino acids. Trimming took off 3 bases at V and 0 bases at J, with 9 bases between the two ends. CDR3 loop: CASSYGVSSYNEQFF. The CDR3 DNA is TGTGCCAGCAGTTATGGTGTTAGCTCCTACAATGAGCAGTTCTTC.

The V gene is TRBV5-1, the J gene TRBJ1-4, with a possible D match to TRBD1 (5 bases). Trimming removed 0 bases at V and 5 bases at J, with 14 bases between. Germline V gene data show CDR1 as SGHRS and CDR2 as YFSETQ. There are 16 residues in the CDR3. The CDR3, as DNA: TGCGCCAGCAGCTTGGTAGGGCAGGGAGAGAATGAAAAACTGTTTTTT. Protein product: CASSLVGQGENEKLFF.

In this sample, this clone turned up once. The chain links TRBV28 to TRBJ2-5; 7 bases are a match to TRBD1. Germline V gene data show CDR1 as MDHEN and CDR2 as SYDVKM. The CDR3 length is 13 residues. V gave up 4 bases and J gave up 8 bases; unmatched junction bases: 7. CDR3 loop: CASSSGTVSTQYF. Here the CDR3 DNA reads TGTGCCAGCAGTTCCGGGACAGTTTCCACCCAGTACTTC.

The chain couples TRBV9 to TRBJ2-7; 7 bases fit TRBD2. Germline V gives CDR1 SGDLS, CDR2 YYNGEE. V was clipped by 0 bases and J by 4 bases; unmatched bases: 13. There are 17 residues in the CDR3. DNA of the CDR3: TGTGCCAGCAGCGTAGTAGGTGGGTCTAGCGGATGGTACGAGCAGTACTTC. It yields the protein CASSVVGGSSGWYEQYF.

The chain uses TRBV19 and TRBJ2-5, with a weak D call TRBD2 (5 bases). Germline lookup yields CDR1 LNHDA and CDR2 SQIVND (reference sequence). The CDR3 contains 13 residues. Trimming stripped 10 bases from V and 5 bases from J, with 17 bases between. In DNA form, the CDR3 reads TGTGCCACCCCAACTAGAATTCGGGAGACCCAGTACTTC. This gives the protein CATPTRIRETQYF.

This clone was counted between two and nine times. The chain is built from TRBV9 and TRBJ1-3, with D possibly matching TRBD1 (6 bases). Trimming shortened V by 2 bases and J by 2 bases, and 8 bases separated the two germline ends. CDR1 and CDR2 from the germline V gene are SGDLS and YYNGEE. The length of the CDR3 is 14 residues. The CDR3 loop reads CASSVTGTGNTIYF. CDR3 DNA sequence: TGTGCCAGCAGCGTCACAGGGACTGGAAACACCATATATTTT.

This clone appeared a few times. The CDR3 DNA is TGTGCCAGCAGCGACCACGGACTAGCGGGAGAAGTGCTGTTCTTC. This sequence encodes CASSDHGLAGEVLFF. The J gene is TRBJ2-1, the V gene TRBV28; TRBD2 agrees at 13 bases. V shed 6 bases, J shed 15 bases, and the junction held 14 bases outside the gene matches. Germline CDR1 MDHEN, CDR2 SYDVKM. The CDR3 has 15 amino acids.

This chain joins TRBV9 and TRBJ2-3, with D perhaps TRBD2 (6 bases). Germline CDR1 is SGDLS and CDR2 is YYNGEE. V was cut by 0 bases and J by 2 bases, with 10 bases left in between. This CDR3 contains 15 residues. In DNA form, the CDR3 reads TGTGCCAGCAGCGTAGGTCCGGGAGCCACAGATACGCAGTATTTT. It is translated as CASSVGPGATDTQYF. Full variable domain (outside the CDR3, taken from reference TRBV9 and TRBJ2-3): DSGVTQTPKHLITATGQRVTLRCSPRSGDLSVYWYQQSLDQGLQFLIQYYNGEERAKGNILERFSAQQFPDLHSELNLSSLELGDSALYFCASSVGPGATDTQYFGPGTRLTVL.

The chain combines TRBV21-1 with TRBJ2-7; the table names TRBD1, a call not compared with the DNA. TRBV21-1 is annotated as a pseudogene. The CDR3 runs to 14 residues. CDR3 DNA: TGTGCCAGCAGCATCCGACAGGGTTTCTACGAGCAGTACTTC. It encodes CASSIRQGFYEQYF.

This chain joins TRBV19 and TRBJ2-5, with 8 positions matching TRBD2. Germline trimming cut 7 bases from V and 3 bases from J; bases unmatched to any gene: 4. CDR3 length: 13 residues. Germline-derived CDR1 and CDR2 are LNHDA and SQIVND (reference sequence). CDR3 DNA sequence: TGTGCCAGTAACAGCGGGAGAAAAGAGACCCAGTACTTC. It encodes CASNSGRKETQYF.

The chain recombines TRBV6-6 with TRBJ1-2, with 8 bases that match TRBD1. J gave up 4 bases and V 2 bases, and 6 bases lay outside the gene matches. The CDR3 has 15 residues. Germline V lookup: CDR1 MNHNY, CDR2 SVGAGI (reference sequence). CDR3 in DNA: TGTGCCAGCAGTTACCTGGACAGGGATGTCTATGGCTACACCTTC. Translation gives CASSYLDRDVYGYTF.

The rearrangement uses TRBV5-1 and TRBJ1-4; unclear D gene. The CDR3 runs 14 residues. The germline gives CDR1 SGHRS, CDR2 YFSETQ. With 7 bases removed from V and 0 bases from J, the gap between germline ends came to 10 bases. The CDR3 loop is CASGQSATNEKLFF. In DNA form, the CDR3 reads TGCGCCAGCGGGCAATCCGCAACTAATGAAAAACTGTTTTTT. Combining the CDR3 with reference TRBV5-1 and TRBJ1-4 gives the whole variable domain KAGVTQTPRYLIKTRGQQVTLSCSPISGHRSVSWYQQTPGQGLQFLFEYFSETQRNKGNFPGRFSGRQFSNSRSEMNVSTLELGDSALYLCASGQSATNEKLFFGSGTQLSVL.